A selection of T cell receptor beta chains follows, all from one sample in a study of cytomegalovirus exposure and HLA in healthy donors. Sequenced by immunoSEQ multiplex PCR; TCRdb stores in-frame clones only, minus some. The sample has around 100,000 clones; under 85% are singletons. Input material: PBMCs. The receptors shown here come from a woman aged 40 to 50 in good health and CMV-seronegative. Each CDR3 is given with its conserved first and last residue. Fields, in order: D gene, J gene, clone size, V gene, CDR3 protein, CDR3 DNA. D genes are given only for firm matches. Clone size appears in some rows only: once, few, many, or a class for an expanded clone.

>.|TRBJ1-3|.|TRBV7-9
CASSLASSGNTIYF
TGTGCCAGCAGCTTAGCCAGTTCTGGAAACACCATATATTTT
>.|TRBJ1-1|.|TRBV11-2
CASSLGAGRTEAFF
TGTGCCAGCAGCTTAGGGGCGGGACGGACTGAAGCTTTCTTT
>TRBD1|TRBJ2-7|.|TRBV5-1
CASSLVFGGQAYEQYF
TGCGCCAGCAGCTTGGTATTTGGGGGACAGGCTTACGAGCAGTACTTC
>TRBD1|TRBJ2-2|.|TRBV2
CASSPTGLGELFF
TGTGCCAGCAGTCCGACAGGGCTTGGGGAGCTGTTTTTT
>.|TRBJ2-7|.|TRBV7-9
CSSSLPRDTYEQYF
TGTTCCAGCAGCTTACCTAGAGATACCTACGAGCAGTACTTC
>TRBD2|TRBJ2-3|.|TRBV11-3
CASSSGLAGARQYF
TGTGCCAGCAGCAGTGGACTAGCGGGAGCTCGGCAGTATTTT
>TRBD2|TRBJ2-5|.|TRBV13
CASSLGVPGLAGAAETQYF
TGTGCCAGCAGCTTAGGGGTGCCGGGACTAGCGGGGGCAGCGGAGACCCAGTACTTC
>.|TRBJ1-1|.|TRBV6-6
CASSTGTGGAFF
TGTGCCAGCAGTACTGGAACGGGTGGAGCTTTCTTT
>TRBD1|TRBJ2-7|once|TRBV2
CASSENHRGDLEQYF
TGTGCCAGCAGTGAGAACCACAGGGGAGATCTCGAGCAGTACTTC
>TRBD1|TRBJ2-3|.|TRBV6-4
CASSYLDRGDTQYF
TGTGCCAGCAGTTACCTGGACAGGGGAGATACGCAGTATTTT
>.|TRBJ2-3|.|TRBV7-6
CASSLGMGSTDTQYF
TGTGCCAGCAGTTTGGGTATGGGCAGCACAGATACGCAGTATTTT
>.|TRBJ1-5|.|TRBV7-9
CASSPGWGGNSNQPQHF
TGTGCCAGCAGCCCGGGGTGGGGGGGTAATAGCAATCAGCCCCAGCATTTT
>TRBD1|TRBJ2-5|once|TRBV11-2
CASSLEPGQQETQYF
TGTGCCAGCAGCTTAGAGCCGGGACAGCAAGAGACCCAGTACTTC
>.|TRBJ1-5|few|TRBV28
CASSPGQSNQPQHF
TGTGCCAGCAGCCCCGGACAGAGCAATCAGCCCCAGCATTTT
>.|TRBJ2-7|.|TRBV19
CASSVEQGYEQYF
TGTGCCAGTAGTGTCGAACAGGGCTACGAGCAGTACTTC
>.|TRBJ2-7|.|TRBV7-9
CASSPGAGVFYEQYF
TGTGCCAGCAGCCCCGGGGCAGGGGTCTTTTACGAGCAGTACTTC
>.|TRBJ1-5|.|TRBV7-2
CASSPLSGQRKNQPQHF
TGTGCCAGCAGCCCCCTCTCCGGACAGAGAAAGAATCAGCCCCAGCATTTT